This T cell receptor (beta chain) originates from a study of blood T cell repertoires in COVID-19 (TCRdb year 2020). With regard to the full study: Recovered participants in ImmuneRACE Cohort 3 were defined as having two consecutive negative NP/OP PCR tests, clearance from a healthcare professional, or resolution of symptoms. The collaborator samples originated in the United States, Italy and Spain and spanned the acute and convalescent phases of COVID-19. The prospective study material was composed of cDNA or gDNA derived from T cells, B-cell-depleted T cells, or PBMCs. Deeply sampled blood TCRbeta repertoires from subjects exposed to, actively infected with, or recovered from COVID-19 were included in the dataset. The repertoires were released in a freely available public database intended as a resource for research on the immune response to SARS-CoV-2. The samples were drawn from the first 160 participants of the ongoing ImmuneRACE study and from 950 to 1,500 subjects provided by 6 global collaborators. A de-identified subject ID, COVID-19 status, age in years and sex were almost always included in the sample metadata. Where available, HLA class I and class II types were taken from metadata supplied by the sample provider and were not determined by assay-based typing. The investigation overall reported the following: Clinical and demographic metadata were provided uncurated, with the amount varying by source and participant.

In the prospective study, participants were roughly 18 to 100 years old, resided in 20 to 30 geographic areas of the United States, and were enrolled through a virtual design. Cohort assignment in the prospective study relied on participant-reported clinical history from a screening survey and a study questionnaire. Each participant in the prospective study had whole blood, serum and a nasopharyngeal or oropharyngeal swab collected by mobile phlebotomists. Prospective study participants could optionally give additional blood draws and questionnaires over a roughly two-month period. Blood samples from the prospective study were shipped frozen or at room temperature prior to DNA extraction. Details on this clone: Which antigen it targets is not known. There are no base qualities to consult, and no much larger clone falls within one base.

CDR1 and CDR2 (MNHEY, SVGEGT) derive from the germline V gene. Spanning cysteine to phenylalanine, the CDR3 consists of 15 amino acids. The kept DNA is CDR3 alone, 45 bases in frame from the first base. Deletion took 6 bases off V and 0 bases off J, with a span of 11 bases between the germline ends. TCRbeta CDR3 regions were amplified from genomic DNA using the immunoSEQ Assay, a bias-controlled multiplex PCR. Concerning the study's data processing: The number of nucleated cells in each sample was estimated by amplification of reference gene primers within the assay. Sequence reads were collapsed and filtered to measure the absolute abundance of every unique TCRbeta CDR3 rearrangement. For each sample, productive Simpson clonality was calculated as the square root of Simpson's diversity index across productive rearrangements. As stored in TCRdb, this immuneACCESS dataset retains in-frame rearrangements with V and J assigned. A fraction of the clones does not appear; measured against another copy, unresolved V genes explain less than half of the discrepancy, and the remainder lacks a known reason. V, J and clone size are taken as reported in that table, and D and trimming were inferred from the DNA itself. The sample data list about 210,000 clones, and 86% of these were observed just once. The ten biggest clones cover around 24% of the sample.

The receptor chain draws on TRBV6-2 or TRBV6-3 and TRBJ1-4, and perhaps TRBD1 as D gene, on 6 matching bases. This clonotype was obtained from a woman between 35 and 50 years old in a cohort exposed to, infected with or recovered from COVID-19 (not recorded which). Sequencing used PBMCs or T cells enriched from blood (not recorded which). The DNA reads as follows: TGTGCCAGCAGCCTCAACAGGGCAACTAATGAAAAACTGTTTTTT. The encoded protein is CASSLNRATNEKLFF.